One and the same sample provided the 17 T cell receptor beta chains below, sequenced in a study of PD-L1 blockade in urothelial cancer. Using immunoSEQ multiplex PCR, the repertoire was profiled, and TCRdb retains in-frame clones only, with some absent. The data contain some 84,000 clones, about four fifths of them singletons. The sample was PBMCs, taken around atezolizumab (anti-PD-L1) treatment. Receptors were obtained from a man between 70 and 80 years old with urothelial cancer.

The chain uses TRBV7-6 and TRBJ2-1; 8 bases fit TRBD2. CDR1 SGHVS and CDR2 FNYEAQ come from the germline V gene. There are 13 residues in the CDR3. V shed 4 bases, J shed 9 bases, and the junction held 5 bases outside the gene matches. CDR3 in DNA: TGTGCCAGCAGCTACGGGACTAGTCGTGAGCAGTTCTTC. Encoded protein: CASSYGTSREQFF. Full variable domain (outside the CDR3, taken from reference TRBV7-6 and TRBJ2-1): GAGVSQSPRYKVTKRGQDVALRCDPISGHVSLYWYRQALGQGPEFLTYFNYEAQQDKSGLPNDRFSAERPEGSISTLTIQRTEQRDSAMYRCASSYGTSREQFFGPGTRLTVL.

The genes are TRBV18 and TRBJ1-5; D unresolved. Trimming removed 4 bases from V and 1 base from J, with 8 bases in between. The CDR3 contains 14 residues. CDR1 is KGHSH and CDR2 is LQKENI in the germline V gene. This chain's CDR3 is CASSREGSNQPQHF. CDR3 in DNA: TGTGCCAGCTCACGGGAGGGAAGCAATCAGCCCCAGCATTTT.

Remarks on this clone: In the same sample, other DNA sequences code for this CDR3. The V call is TRBV19, the J call TRBJ2-5, with 8 nucleotides matching TRBD1. This CDR3 region has 15 residues. V lost 3 bases to trimming and J lost 5 bases; unmatched junction nucleotides: 8. CDR1 LNHDA and CDR2 SQIVND come from the germline V gene (reference sequence). The CDR3 protein is CASSIGPGGRETQYF. The CDR3 coding sequence is TGTGCCAGTAGTATTGGGCCAGGGGGCCGGGAGACCCAGTACTTC.

The genes are TRBV6-1 and TRBJ2-7; TRBD2 might be the D (5 bases). The CDR3 sequence is 15 residues long. V lost 6 bases, J lost 0 bases, and 15 bases lay in between. CDR1 is MNHNS, CDR2 SASEGT, per germline. CDR3 coding DNA: TGTGCCAGCAGGGCGACTCAGCGGAGCTCCTACGAGCAGTACTTC. Protein sequence: CASRATQRSSYEQYF.

The V and J genes are TRBV25-1 and TRBJ1-3, with D maybe TRBD1 (5 bases). Germline-derived CDR1 and CDR2 are MGHDK and SYGVNS. This CDR3 is 16 amino acids long. Trimming cost V 4 bases and J 3 bases, with 16 bases left between them. CDR3 sequence: CASSGSGGGSGNTIYF. The CDR3 nucleotides are TGTGCCAGCAGTGGCTCGGGGGGAGGTAGTGGAAACACCATATATTTT.

The rearrangement joins TRBV28 to TRBJ1-1; weak D call: TRBD1 (6 bases). Germline lookup yields CDR1 MDHEN and CDR2 SYDVKM. CDR3 size: 13 residues. V lost 3 bases, J lost 3 bases, and 8 bases lay in between. CDR3 sequence reads: CASSFRGYTEAFF. The CDR3 DNA is TGTGCCAGCAGTTTTAGGGGGTACACTGAAGCTTTCTTT.

This clone was seen just once. The chain couples TRBV5-8 to TRBJ1-1; maybe TRBD1 (6 bases). The CDR3 runs to 14 residues. The germline V and J ends were trimmed by 5 bases and 2 bases, with 13 bases remaining between them. Per the germline V gene, CDR1 is SGHTS and CDR2 is YDEGEE. CDR3 residues: CASRWGHINTEAFF. The CDR3 region has the DNA TGTGCCAGCAGATGGGGACATATCAACACTGAAGCTTTCTTT.

This clone has a handful of counts. This rearrangement joins TRBV5-1 to TRBJ2-1, with TRBD2 identical over 11 bases. The CDR3 is made up of 16 amino acids. CDR1 SGHRS and CDR2 YFSETQ come from the germline V gene. V trimming: 6 bases; J trimming: 5 bases; junction bases outside the gene matches: 10. In DNA, the CDR3 is TGCGCCAGCACGCCAGTTAGCGGGAGGGAGAACAATGAGCAGTTCTTC. Its protein is CASTPVSGRENNEQFF.

V gene TRBV11-2 combines with J gene TRBJ2-1; 15 bases are shared with TRBD2. The V gene end was trimmed by 5 bases and the J gene end by 0 bases; junction bases not matched to a gene: 8. The CDR3 consists of 19 residues. CDR1 and CDR2 from the germline V gene are SGHAT and FQNNGV. The CDR3 DNA is TGTGCCAGCAGCCAAGCGGGACTAGCGGGAGGCCCCTCCTACAATGAGCAGTTCTTC. Residues: CASSQAGLAGGPSYNEQFF.

The V and J genes are TRBV6-1 and TRBJ1-2; D is perhaps TRBD1 (6 bases). CDR1 is MNHNS, CDR2 SASEGT, per germline. CDR3 length equals 15 residues. Trimming cost V 1 base and J 8 bases, with 17 bases left between them. The CDR3 region is CASSEVGVDRNGYTF. CDR3 bases: TGTGCCAGCAGTGAAGTAGGAGTTGACAGGAACGGCTACACCTTC.

The V gene is TRBV9, the J gene TRBJ2-7, with D possibly being TRBD2 (6 bases). Germline CDR1 and CDR2: SGDLS and YYNGEE. The CDR3 length is 14 residues. Trimming cost V 0 bases and J 2 bases, with 9 bases left between them. In DNA form, the CDR3 reads TGTGCCAGCAGCGTAGAGGGACTTCCCTACGAGCAGTACTTC. Protein product: CASSVEGLPYEQYF.

This chain links TRBV7-8 with TRBJ2-1; D might be TRBD2 (5 bases). Germline loops: CDR1 SGHVS, CDR2 FQNEAQ. Trimming pared 2 bases from V and 5 bases from J, leaving 13 bases between. The CDR3 sequence is 15 residues long. CDR3 coding DNA: TGTGCCAGCAGCTTATACGGGCGGGCTGACAATGAGCAGTTCTTC. This translates into CASSLYGRADNEQFF.

The chain employs TRBV5-1 and TRBJ2-1, with a weak D call TRBD2 (6 bases). The CDR3 contains 15 residues. The V end lost 0 bases, the J end lost 0 bases, and 7 bases lay between the germline ends. The germline V gene has CDR1 SGHRS and CDR2 YFSETQ. DNA of the CDR3: TGCGCCAGCAGCTTGGACGGGAGCTCCTACAATGAGCAGTTCTTC. This translates into CASSLDGSSYNEQFF.

This chain's CDR3 is CATGAGGNTGELFF. CDR3 nucleotide sequence: TGTGCCACCGGAGCGGGGGGAAACACCGGGGAGCTGTTTTTT. The rearrangement uses TRBV10-3 and TRBJ2-2; the match to TRBD2 covers 9 bases. From germline, CDR1 is ENHRY and CDR2 SYGVKD. The CDR3 length is 14 residues. With V trimmed by 10 bases and J by 2 bases, 5 bases remained unmatched.

The V call is TRBV11-2, the J call TRBJ2-2; D gene ambiguous. V dropped 5 bases and J dropped 2 bases, with 12 bases sitting between them. This CDR3 region has 15 residues. Germline CDR1 is SGHAT and CDR2 is FQNNGV. As DNA, the CDR3 is TGTGCCAGCAGCGGGCCCCCGATTAACACCGGGGAGCTGTTTTTT. It codes for CASSGPPINTGELFF. Combining the CDR3 with reference TRBV11-2 and TRBJ2-2 gives the whole variable domain EAGVAQSPRYKIIEKRQSVAFWCNPISGHATLYWYQQILGQGPKLLIQFQNNGVVDDSQLPKDRFSAERLKGVDSTLKIQPAKLEDSAVYLCASSGPPINTGELFFGEGSRLTVL.

The chain combines TRBV30 with TRBJ2-3, with D perhaps TRBD1 (6 bases). CDR3 length: 14 amino acids. V was cut by 0 bases and J by 2 bases, with 9 bases left in between. Germline lookup yields CDR1 GTSNPN and CDR2 SVGIG (reference sequence). CDR3 amino acids: CAWSVGQSTDTQYF. CDR3 nucleotide sequence: TGTGCCTGGAGTGTTGGACAGTCCACAGATACGCAGTATTTT.

The chain carries TRBV6-6 and TRBJ1-3, with 7 bases that match TRBD1. The CDR3 covers 15 residues. Germline V gene sequence: CDR1 MNHNY, CDR2 SVGAGI (reference sequence). J gave up 0 bases and V 7 bases, and 6 bases lay outside the gene matches. The CDR3 loop reads CASIDRASSGNTIYF. The CDR3 region has the DNA TGTGCCAGCATCGACAGGGCCTCCTCTGGAAACACCATATATTTT.